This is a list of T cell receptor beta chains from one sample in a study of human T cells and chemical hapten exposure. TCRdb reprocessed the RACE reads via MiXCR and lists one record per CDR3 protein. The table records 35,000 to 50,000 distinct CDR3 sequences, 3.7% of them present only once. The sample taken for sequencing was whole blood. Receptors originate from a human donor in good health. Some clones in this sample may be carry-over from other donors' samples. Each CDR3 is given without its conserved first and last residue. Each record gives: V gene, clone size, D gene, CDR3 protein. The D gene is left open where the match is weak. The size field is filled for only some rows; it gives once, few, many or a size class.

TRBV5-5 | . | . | AITYRRHLNTGELF
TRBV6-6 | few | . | ASSYTWYTGELF
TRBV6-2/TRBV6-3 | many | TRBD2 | ASSDRATSPTGELF
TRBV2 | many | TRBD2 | ASSGNSGRANEQY
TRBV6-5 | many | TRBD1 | ASSYSGTGYNEQF
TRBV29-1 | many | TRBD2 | SVKGLVTDTQY
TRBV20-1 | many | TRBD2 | SASSSGRASDIQY
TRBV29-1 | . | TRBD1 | SGGQANYEQY
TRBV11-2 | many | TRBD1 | ASSSPDRGLSVETQY
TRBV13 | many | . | ASSLLETQY
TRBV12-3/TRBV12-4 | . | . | ASSSKTTSRIYNEQF
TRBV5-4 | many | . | ASRPSTSSSSTDTQY
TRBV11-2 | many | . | ASSSYGGGRTSYNEQF
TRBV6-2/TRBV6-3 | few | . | ASSQTRYEQY
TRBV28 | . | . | ASNTPQRWQETQY
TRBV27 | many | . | ASSFSSYTDTQY
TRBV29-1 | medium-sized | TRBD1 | SLGQDPDTQY
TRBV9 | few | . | ASSVSGTMYSGYT
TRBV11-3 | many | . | ASSFAVGADSSTDTQY
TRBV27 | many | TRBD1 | ASSWQGAINEQF
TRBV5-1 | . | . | ASSLGQSYNEQF
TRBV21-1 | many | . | ASSKANRGLEQLMKNCF
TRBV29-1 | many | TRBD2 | SVDPGGGQYEQY
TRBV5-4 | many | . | ASSLGIHSGVRKETQY
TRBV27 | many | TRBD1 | ASRTRQGRTGELF
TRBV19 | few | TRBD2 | ASSLAGGPTFYNEQF
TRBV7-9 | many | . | ASSRDARGYGYT
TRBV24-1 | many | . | ATSDLDPGRDGATDTQY
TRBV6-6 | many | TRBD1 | ATHTGGSYNEQF
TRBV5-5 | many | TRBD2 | ASSSLAASTDTQY
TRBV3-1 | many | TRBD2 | ASSQGIGGRVQF
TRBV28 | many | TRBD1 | ASSLPSPLDRESWVGELF
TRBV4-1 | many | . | ASSQPIRRGNEQF
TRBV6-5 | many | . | ASRPTTGEKLF
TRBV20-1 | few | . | SAIIRSHTEAF
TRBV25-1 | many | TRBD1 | ASSPSDRGWIEQY
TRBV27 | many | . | ASGRALSTDTQY
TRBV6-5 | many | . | ASSHREGNGYT
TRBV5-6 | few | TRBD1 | ASSLYGTGAGKLF
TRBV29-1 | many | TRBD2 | ATLPVTSGRADTQY
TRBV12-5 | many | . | ASGWDGNYGYT
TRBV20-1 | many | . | SARDPAGTNIGELF
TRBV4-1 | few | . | ASSQDSTGRMGSGYT